The 6 T cell receptor beta chains below were found in one sample sequenced in a study of naive and memory T cell subsets. Ligated cDNA underwent four rounds of PCR with nested alpha and beta constant region primers and SP2. Each CDR3 protein is one row after TCRdb ran MiXCR on the UMI-ligation and nested PCR reads. There are more than 20,000 distinct CDR3 sequences in the sample; about 6.4% occur only once, and 6.2% lies in the top ten. As to treatment: skin biopsy from PPD injection site in Mantoux-positive individual. The library had UMIs added by 3' ligation of an oligonucleotide to TCR cDNA. Source: skin, taken from a tuberculin skin test site. The receptors were gathered from an adult in good health.

This clonotype was recorded at least ten times. This chain links TRBV19 with TRBJ2-1; D might be TRBD1 (5 bases). CDR3 length: 13 residues. V was clipped by 5 bases and J by 3 bases, with 8 bases between them. Germline V gene sequence: CDR1 LNHDA, CDR2 SQIVND (reference sequence). The chain's CDR3 is CASSPDIYNEQFF. The CDR3 DNA reads as TGTGCCAGTAGTCCGGACATCTACAATGAGCAGTTCTTC.

In its sample, this clonotype was seen many times. This chain joins TRBV29-1 and TRBJ2-1; D is unclear. Germline V lookup: CDR1 SQVTM, CDR2 ANQGSEA. V was cut by 3 bases and J by 9 bases, with 6 bases left in between. This CDR3 region has 10 residues. The CDR3 loop is CSVDFSEQFF. CDR3 nucleotide sequence: TGCAGCGTTGACTTCTCTGAGCAGTTCTTC.

This clonotype was picked up a small number of times. V and J are TRBV13 and TRBJ2-7; TRBD1 agrees at 12 bases. The CDR3 contains 17 residues. V was pared by 2 bases and J by 0 bases, with 5 bases of the junction left unmatched. The germline gives CDR1 PRHDT, CDR2 FYEKMQ (reference sequence). DNA for the CDR3: TGTGCCAGCAGCTTACGGGACAGGGGGCATCACTCCTACGAGCAGTACTTC. It translates to CASSLRDRGHHSYEQYF. Full variable domain (outside the CDR3, taken from reference TRBV13 and TRBJ2-7): AAGVIQSPRHLIKEKRETATLKCYPIPRHDTVYWYQQGPGQDPQFLISFYEKMQSDKGSIPDRFSAQQFSDYHSELNMSSLELGDSALYFCASSLRDRGHHSYEQYFGPGTRLTVT.

The gene calls are TRBV19 and TRBJ1-5; D is ambiguous. The CDR3 runs 15 residues. CDR1 and CDR2 (germline): LNHDA, SQIVND (reference sequence). The V end was cut by 5 bases, the J end by 0 bases, with 11 bases between. The CDR3 reads CASSPILGSNQPQHF. The CDR3, as DNA: TGTGCCAGTAGTCCAATACTCGGTAGCAATCAGCCCCAGCATTTT.

This clonotype was seen repeatedly, ten times or more. The V gene is TRBV6-1, the J gene TRBJ1-5; D uncertain. This CDR3 is built from 14 residues. Germline V gene sequence: CDR1 MNHNS, CDR2 SASEGT. V lost 2 bases and J lost 0, with 5 bases in between. Here the CDR3 reads CASSEKYSNQPQHF. The CDR3 region has the DNA TGTGCCAGCAGTGAAAAATATAGCAATCAGCCCCAGCATTTT.

The table lists this clonotype with many counts. The genes are TRBV6-2 or TRBV6-3 and TRBJ1-1; D might be TRBD1 (5 bases). The CDR3 runs to 12 residues. Trimming cost V 2 bases and J 9 bases, with 10 bases left between them. Germline values: CDR1 MNHEY, CDR2 SVGEGT. Here the CDR3 reads CASSYEGLQAFF. The CDR3 bases are TGTGCCAGCAGTTACGAGGGACTTCAAGCTTTCTTT.